This T cell receptor beta chain was sequenced in a study of a mutant IDH1 vaccine in newly diagnosed glioma. About the research overall: Among treated patients, roughly 62% were male and roughly 38% female, and mean age was 40.4 years. Standard pretreatment was either radiotherapy, temozolomide, or, for most, radiochemotherapy with temozolomide.

Clones were sequenced by immunoSEQ multiplex PCR, and TCRdb holds only the in-frame ones, with some missing. The data show about 88,000 clones, roughly four fifths seen once. V was clipped by 5 bases and J by 2 bases, with 10 bases between them. Germline values: CDR1 SQVTM, CDR2 ANQGSEA. The CDR3 has 12 amino acids. Time point given: baseline, week 1 (first vaccination visit). Sample treatment: pre-vaccination baseline after standard-of-care therapy. Newly diagnosed WHO grade 3 or 4 IDH1-mutant, ATRX-lost astrocytomas were identified in the donors. Sequenced here: PBMCs, sampled from a glioma patient treated with radiotherapy, temozolomide or both. V is TRBV29-1 and J is TRBJ2-7, with D tentatively TRBD2 (6 bases). The clonotype comes from a middle-aged man with glioma. Some clones in this sample may be carry-over from other donors' samples. As DNA, the CDR3 is TGCAGCGTTAGACGGGGGACCTACGAGCAGTACTTC. This translates into CSVRRGTYEQYF.